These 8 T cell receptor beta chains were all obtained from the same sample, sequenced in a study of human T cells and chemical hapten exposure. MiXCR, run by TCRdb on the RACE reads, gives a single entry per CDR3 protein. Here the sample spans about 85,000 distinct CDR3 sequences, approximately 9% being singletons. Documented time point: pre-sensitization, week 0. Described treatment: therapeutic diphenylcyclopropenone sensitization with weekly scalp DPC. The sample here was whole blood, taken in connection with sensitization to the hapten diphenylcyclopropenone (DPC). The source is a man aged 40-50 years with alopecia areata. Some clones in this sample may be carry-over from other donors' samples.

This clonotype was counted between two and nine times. Written as DNA, the CDR3 is TGTGCCAGTGTGGACAGGTCCTACGAGCAGTACTTC. Translated: CASVDRSYEQYF. V gene TRBV6-6 combines with J gene TRBJ2-7, with 7 bases identical to TRBD1. The J segment lost 1 base and the V segment lost 9 bases, leaving 3 bases of the junction unmatched. From germline, CDR1 is MNHNY and CDR2 SVGAGI (reference sequence). The CDR3 length is 12 residues.

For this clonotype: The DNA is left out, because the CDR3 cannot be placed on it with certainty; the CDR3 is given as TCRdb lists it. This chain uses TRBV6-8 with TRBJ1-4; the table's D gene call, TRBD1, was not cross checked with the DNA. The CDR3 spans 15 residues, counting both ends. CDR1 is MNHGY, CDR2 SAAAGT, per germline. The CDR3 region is CASSFPGFWGKNCFF.

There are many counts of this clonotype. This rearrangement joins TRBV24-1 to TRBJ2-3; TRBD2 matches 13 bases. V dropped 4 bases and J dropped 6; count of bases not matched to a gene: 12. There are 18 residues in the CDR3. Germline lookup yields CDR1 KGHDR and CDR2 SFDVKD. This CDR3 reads CATSENLRTSGSMDTQYF. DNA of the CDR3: TGTGCCACCAGTGAGAATCTCAGGACTAGCGGGAGTATGGATACGCAGTATTTT.

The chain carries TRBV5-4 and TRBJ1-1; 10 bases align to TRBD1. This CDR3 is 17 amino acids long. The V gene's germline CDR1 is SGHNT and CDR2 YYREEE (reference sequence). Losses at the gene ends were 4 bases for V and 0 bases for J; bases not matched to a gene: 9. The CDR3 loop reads CASSGDRGERMNTEAFF. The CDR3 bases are TGTGCCAGCAGCGGGGACAGGGGAGAAAGAATGAACACTGAAGCTTTCTTT.

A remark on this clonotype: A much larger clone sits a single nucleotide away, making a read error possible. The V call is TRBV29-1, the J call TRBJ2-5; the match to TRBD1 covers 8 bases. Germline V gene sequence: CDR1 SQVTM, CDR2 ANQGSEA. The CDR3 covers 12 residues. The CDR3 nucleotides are TGCAGCGTGGCAGGGGGCCCAGAGACCCGGTACTTC. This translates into CSVAGGPETRYF.

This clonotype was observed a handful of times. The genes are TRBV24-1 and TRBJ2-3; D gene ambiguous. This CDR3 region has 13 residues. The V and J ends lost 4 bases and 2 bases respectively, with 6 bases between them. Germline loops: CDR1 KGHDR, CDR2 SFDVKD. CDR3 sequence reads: CATSEAYTDTQYF. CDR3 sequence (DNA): TGTGCCACCAGTGAAGCGTACACAGATACGCAGTATTTT.

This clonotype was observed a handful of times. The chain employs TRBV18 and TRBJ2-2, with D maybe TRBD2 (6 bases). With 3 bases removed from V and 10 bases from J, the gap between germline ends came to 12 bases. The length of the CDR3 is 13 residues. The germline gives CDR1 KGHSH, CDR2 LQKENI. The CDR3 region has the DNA TGTGCCAGCTCACCCGGGGGACTGGAGGAGCTGTTTTTT. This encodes CASSPGGLEELFF.

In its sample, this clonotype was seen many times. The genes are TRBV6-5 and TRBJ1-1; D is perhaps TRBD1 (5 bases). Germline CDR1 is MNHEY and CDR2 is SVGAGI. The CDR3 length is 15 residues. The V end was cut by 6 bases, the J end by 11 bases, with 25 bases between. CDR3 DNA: TGTGCCAGCAGCCTCTCGAGGGGCTCTCAATCTGGGGCTTTCTTT. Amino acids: CASSLSRGSQSGAFF.